The 18 T cell receptor beta chains in this list originate from one sample, sequenced in a study of T cell responses to AZD1222 COVID-19 vaccine. Profiled with immunoSEQ multiplex PCR; TCRdb holds only in-frame clones, not every one. The sample includes about 140,000 clones, 75% to 95% of them seen just once. This specimen consisted of peripheral blood, obtained on day 0 of AZD1222 vaccination. The origin of the receptors is an adult in good health.

This chain uses TRBV12-5 with TRBJ1-5; no firm D call. The CDR3 extends over 16 amino acids. The V end was cut by 6 bases, the J end by 2 bases, with 17 bases between. In germline, CDR1 is LGHNT, CDR2 FRNRAP. In nucleotides, the CDR3 is TGTGCTAGTGGACCTCTCTCGGCAAGTCGCAATCAGCCCCAGCATTTT. This codes for CASGPLSASRNQPQHF.

The rearrangement joins TRBV3-1 (or the pseudogene TRBV3-2) to TRBJ1-1; maybe TRBD1 (5 bases). The length of the CDR3 is 15 residues. Trimming stripped 1 base from V and 1 base from J, with 10 bases between. CDR1 is LGHDT, CDR2 YNNKEL, per germline (reference sequence). Here the CDR3 DNA reads TGTGCCAGCAGCCAAGGCGGCGGGACGAACACTGAAGCTTTCTTT. Its protein product is CASSQGGGTNTEAFF.

The J gene is TRBJ1-3, the V gene TRBV9; D remains unclear. The germline V gene has CDR1 SGDLS and CDR2 YYNGEE. This CDR3 is 15 amino acids long. V lost 3 bases to trimming and J lost 4 bases, with 14 bases between them. CDR3 nucleotides: TGTGCCAGCAGCGGCCCAGCAAGGGCAGGAAACACCATATATTTT. Its protein product is CASSGPARAGNTIYF. Looking up the rest from reference TRBV9 and TRBJ1-3 gives the full variable domain: DSGVTQTPKHLITATGQRVTLRCSPRSGDLSVYWYQQSLDQGLQFLIQYYNGEERAKGNILERFSAQQFPDLHSELNLSSLELGDSALYFCASSGPARAGNTIYFGEGSWLTVV.

The chain links TRBV19 to TRBJ1-6; 10 positions agree with TRBD1. CDR3 length equals 14 residues. From germline, CDR1 is LNHDA and CDR2 SQIVND (reference sequence). V lost 4 bases and J lost 10; bases outside the gene matches: 4. The chain's CDR3 is CASSTGQGRSPLHF. CDR3 in DNA: TGTGCCAGTAGTACGGGACAGGGGCGGTCACCCCTCCACTTT. Full variable domain (outside the CDR3, taken from reference TRBV19 and TRBJ1-6): DGGITQSPKYLFRKEGQNVTLSCEQNLNHDAMYWYRQDPGQGLRLIYYSQIVNDFQKGDIAEGYSVSREKKESFPLTVTSAQKNPTAFYLCASSTGQGRSPLHFGNGTRLTVT.

V gene TRBV5-4 combines with J gene TRBJ1-2; 7 bases match TRBD1. The CDR3 consists of 17 residues. Germline CDR1 and CDR2: SGHNT and YYREEE (reference sequence). The junction had 15 bases not matched to a gene; V was cut back by 3 bases and J by 4 bases. CDR3: CASSWETGMGSVYGYTF. Here the CDR3 DNA reads TGTGCCAGCAGCTGGGAGACAGGGATGGGGTCGGTCTATGGCTACACCTTC. Supplemented by reference TRBV5-4 and TRBJ1-2, the full variable domain reads ETGVTQSPTHLIKTRGQQVTLRCSSQSGHNTVSWYQQALGQGPQFIFQYYREEENGRGNFPPRFSGLQFPNYSSELNVNALELDDSALYLCASSWETGMGSVYGYTFGSGTRLTVV.

This sequence joins TRBV7-8 and TRBJ1-6, with 7 positions matching TRBD1. Germline CDR1 is SGHVS and CDR2 is FQNEAQ. V shed 4 bases and J 6 bases; nucleotides not matched to a gene: 9. The CDR3 length is 16 residues. The CDR3 DNA is TGTGCCAGCAGCTCGGAGGGGGCCTTGCCTAATTCACCCCTCCACTTT. It codes for CASSSEGALPNSPLHF.

The rearrangement links TRBV2 to TRBJ2-1; possibly TRBD1 or TRBD2 for D (5 bases each). The CDR3 extends over 12 amino acids. Trimming stripped 6 bases from V and 8 bases from J, with 11 bases between. Germline-derived CDR1 and CDR2 are SNHLY and FYNNEI. The CDR3 DNA reads TGTGCCAGCAGGGGGGTGCGGCATGAGCAGTTCTTC. Its protein is CASRGVRHEQFF.

V usage is TRBV7-2 and J usage is TRBJ2-5; 7 positions agree with TRBD2. This CDR3 contains 14 residues. The germline V gene has CDR1 SGHTA and CDR2 FQGNSA. V shed 5 bases, J shed 5 bases, and the junction held 8 bases outside the gene matches. CDR3 nucleotides: TGTGCCAGCAGCCCTCGGACTAGGAGGGAGACCCAGTACTTC. Translating gives CASSPRTRRETQYF.

The rearrangement uses TRBV5-4 and TRBJ2-5, with D perhaps given as TRBD1 or TRBD2 (6 bases each). The germline CDR1 and CDR2 sequences are SGHNT and YYREEE (reference sequence). Between the trimmed V and J ends, which lost 0 bases and 5 bases, there was a span of 14 bases. CDR3 length equals 15 residues. The CDR3 sequence is CASSLEGGVAETQYF. The CDR3 DNA is TGTGCCAGCAGCTTGGAGGGGGGAGTAGCTGAGACCCAGTACTTC.

This chain links TRBV19 with TRBJ1-2; D gene unclear. CDR1 is LNHDA and CDR2 is SQIVND in the germline V gene (reference sequence). V lost 9 bases and J lost 8, with 16 bases in between. The CDR3 runs 12 residues. The CDR3 sequence: CASQDPRGGYTF. CDR3 sequence (DNA): TGTGCCAGCCAGGACCCGCGAGGGGGCTACACCTTC.

The rearrangement links TRBV5-1 to TRBJ2-1; D is perhaps TRBD1 (5 bases). Deletions cut 1 base from V and 5 bases from J, with 7 bases between. From germline, CDR1 is SGHRS and CDR2 YFSETQ. This CDR3 comprises 13 residues. The DNA for the CDR3 is TGCGCCAGCAGCTTGTCGACAGACAATGAGCAGTTCTTC. This encodes CASSLSTDNEQFF.

The chain links TRBV24-1 to TRBJ1-5; D perhaps matches TRBD1 (5 bases). This CDR3 region has 15 residues. Trimming took off 5 bases at V and 3 bases at J, with 13 bases between the two ends. Germline assignment: CDR1 KGHDR and CDR2 SFDVKD. The CDR3 sequence is CATSVNTGFNQPQHF. The CDR3 DNA follows: TGTGCCACCAGTGTTAACACAGGATTCAATCAGCCCCAGCATTTT.

The chain recombines TRBV6-4 with TRBJ2-1; 7 bases align to TRBD2. CDR1 is MRHNA and CDR2 is SNTAGT in the germline V gene. V lost 6 bases to trimming and J lost 6 bases; unmatched junction nucleotides: 14. The CDR3 consists of 16 residues. The CDR3 loop reads CASSPHGGSGTNEQFF. Written as DNA, the CDR3 is TGTGCCAGCAGCCCCCACGGAGGGAGCGGGACCAATGAGCAGTTCTTC.

V is TRBV2 and J is TRBJ2-6; D not resolved. CDR3 length equals 12 residues. The V gene's germline CDR1 is SNHLY and CDR2 FYNNEI. V lost 6 bases, J lost 10 bases, and 10 bases lay in between. CDR3 protein: CASRAQQNVLTF. As DNA, the CDR3 is TGTGCCAGCAGGGCTCAACAAAACGTCCTGACTTTC.

The chain carries TRBV27 and TRBJ2-7; D is possibly TRBD2 (5 bases). Trimming took 3 bases from V and 4 from J, leaving 10 bases between them. The CDR3 sequence is 13 residues long. Germline V gene lookup returns CDR1 MNHEY and CDR2 SMNVEV (reference sequence). The CDR3 bases are TGTGCCAGCAGTTTGTCTACGGGATACGAGCAGTACTTC. As protein: CASSLSTGYEQYF.

V and J are TRBV5-6 and TRBJ1-4; 9 bases match TRBD1. V dropped 4 bases and J dropped 6; count of bases not matched to a gene: 4. The CDR3 runs to 14 residues. From germline, CDR1 is SGHDT and CDR2 YYEEEE. CDR3 sequence (DNA): TGTGCCAGCAGCGGGACAGGGCATGATGAAAAACTGTTTTTT. Residues: CASSGTGHDEKLFF.

V and J are TRBV5-6 and TRBJ1-6; the D gene is possibly TRBD1 (5 bases). The CDR3 extends over 14 amino acids. The V end lost 4 bases, the J end lost 6 bases, and 11 bases lay between the germline ends. Germline V CDR1 and CDR2: SGHDT, YYEEEE. CDR3 in DNA: TGTGCCAGCAGCCTGGGACTGTTTAATTCACCCCTCCACTTT. Its protein product is CASSLGLFNSPLHF.

This clone was observed a single time. The rearrangement links TRBV7-9 to TRBJ2-1; possibly TRBD2 for D (6 bases). The germline CDR1 and CDR2 sequences are SEHNR and FQNEAQ (reference sequence). V shed 1 base and J shed 9 bases, with 13 bases lying between them. The CDR3 loop spans 14 amino acids. The CDR3 nucleotides are TGTGCCAGCAGCTTAGGCGGGATGGGTCCTGAGCAGTTCTTC. Translating gives CASSLGGMGPEQFF.